A selection of T cell receptor beta chains follows, all from one sample in a study of T cell repertoires in cytomegalovirus infection. MiXCR, applied by TCRdb to the reads, yields one record per CDR3 protein. The table includes hundreds of thousands of distinct CDR3 sequences, around 9.1% detected once. What was sequenced was PBMCs. All receptors derive from a human donor in good health (CMV status not recorded). Some clones in this sample may be carry-over from other donors' samples. CDR3s leave out the opening cysteine and the closing phenylalanine or tryptophan. The order of the fields is J gene, V gene, CDR3 length, CDR3 protein.

j_call: TRBJ2-1
v_call: TRBV20-1
cdr3_length: 11
cdr3_aa: SAKDHSYNEQF

j_call: TRBJ2-1
v_call: TRBV14
cdr3_length: 13
cdr3_aa: ASSPDRVKGNEQF

j_call: TRBJ2-6
v_call: TRBV6-1
cdr3_length: 13
cdr3_aa: ATATGGSGANVLT

j_call: TRBJ1-1
v_call: TRBV12-3/TRBV12-4
cdr3_length: 11
cdr3_aa: ASRLGRVTEAF

j_call: TRBJ2-1
v_call: TRBV7-2
cdr3_length: 10
cdr3_aa: ASSFSGYEQF

j_call: TRBJ2-1
v_call: TRBV15
cdr3_length: 14
cdr3_aa: ATSRKGSLVYNEQF

j_call: TRBJ2-3
v_call: TRBV7-9
cdr3_length: 15
cdr3_aa: ASSILGQQRSTDTQY

j_call: TRBJ2-3
v_call: TRBV20-1
cdr3_length: 13
cdr3_aa: SGPGPSGGPHTQY

j_call: TRBJ1-1
v_call: TRBV7-2
cdr3_length: 10
cdr3_aa: ASSPGLGEAF

j_call: TRBJ2-1
v_call: TRBV6-2/TRBV6-3
cdr3_length: 15
cdr3_aa: ASSYSRGGPTYNEQF

j_call: TRBJ1-4
v_call: TRBV10-3
cdr3_length: 11
cdr3_aa: AITGDRDEKLF

j_call: TRBJ1-5
v_call: TRBV29-1
cdr3_length: 10
cdr3_aa: SAAMSGQPQH

j_call: TRBJ1-1
v_call: TRBV7-9
cdr3_length: 12
cdr3_aa: ASSSTTGGREAF

j_call: TRBJ1-2
v_call: TRBV6-2/TRBV6-3
cdr3_length: 11
cdr3_aa: ASSPGGGYGYT

j_call: TRBJ1-2
v_call: TRBV7-9
cdr3_length: 12
cdr3_aa: ASIVTFSNYGYT

j_call: TRBJ1-2
v_call: TRBV7-9
cdr3_length: 10
cdr3_aa: ASSRERGGYT

j_call: TRBJ1-5
v_call: TRBV12-3/TRBV12-4
cdr3_length: 13
cdr3_aa: ASSPGYYSNQPQH

j_call: TRBJ1-6
v_call: TRBV20-1
cdr3_length: 12
cdr3_aa: SADSTGIQSPLH

j_call: TRBJ2-2
v_call: TRBV19
cdr3_length: 12
cdr3_aa: ASSLPGYTGELF

j_call: TRBJ2-4
v_call: TRBV20-1
cdr3_length: 15
cdr3_aa: SYLNPPGGLAKNIQY

j_call: TRBJ2-3
v_call: TRBV15
cdr3_length: 11
cdr3_aa: ATSRDWEDTQY

j_call: TRBJ2-1
v_call: TRBV28
cdr3_length: 10
cdr3_aa: ASSLGQGRQF